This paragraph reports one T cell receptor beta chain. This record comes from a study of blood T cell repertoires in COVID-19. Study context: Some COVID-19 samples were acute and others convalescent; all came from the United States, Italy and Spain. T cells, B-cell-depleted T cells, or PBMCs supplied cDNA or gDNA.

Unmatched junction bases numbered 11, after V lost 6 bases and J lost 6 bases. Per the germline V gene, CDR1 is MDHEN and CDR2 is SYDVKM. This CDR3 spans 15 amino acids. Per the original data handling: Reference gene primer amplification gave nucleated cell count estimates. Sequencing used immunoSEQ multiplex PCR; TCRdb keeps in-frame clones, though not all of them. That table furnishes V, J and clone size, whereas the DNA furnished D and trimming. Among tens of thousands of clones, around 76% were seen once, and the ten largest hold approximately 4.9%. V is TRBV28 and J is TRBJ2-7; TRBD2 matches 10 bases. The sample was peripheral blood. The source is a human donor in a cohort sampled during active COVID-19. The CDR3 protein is CASSPSGSMSSEQYF. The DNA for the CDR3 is TGTGCCAGCAGCCCTAGCGGGAGCATGTCGTCCGAGCAGTACTTC.